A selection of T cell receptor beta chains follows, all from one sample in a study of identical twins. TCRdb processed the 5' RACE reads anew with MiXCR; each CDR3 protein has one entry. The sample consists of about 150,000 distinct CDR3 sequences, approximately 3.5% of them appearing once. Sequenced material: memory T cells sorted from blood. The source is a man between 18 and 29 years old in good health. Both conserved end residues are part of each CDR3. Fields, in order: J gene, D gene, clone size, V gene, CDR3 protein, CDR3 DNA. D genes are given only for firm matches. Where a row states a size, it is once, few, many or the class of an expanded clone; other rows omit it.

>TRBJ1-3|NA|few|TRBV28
CASSSGRGDSGNTIYF
TGTGCCAGCAGTTCGGGACGCGGAGACTCGGGAAACACCATATATTTT
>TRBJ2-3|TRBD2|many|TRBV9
CASSRTSGRATDTQYF
TGTGCCAGCAGCAGGACTAGCGGGAGGGCCACAGATACGCAGTATTTT
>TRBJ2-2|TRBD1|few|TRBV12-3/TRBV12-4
CASRSTGANTGELFF
TGTGCCAGCAGGTCGACAGGGGCGAACACCGGGGAGCTGTTTTTT
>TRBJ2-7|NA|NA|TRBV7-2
CASSLFPGLQVF
TGTGCCAGCAGCTTGTTCCCGGGACTCCAAGTCTTC
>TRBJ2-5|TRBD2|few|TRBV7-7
CASTSTSAASETQYF
TGTGCCAGCACATCGACTAGCGCGGCCTCGGAGACCCAGTACTTC
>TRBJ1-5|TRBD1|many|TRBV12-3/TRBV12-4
CASSFQGASNQPQHF
TGTGCCAGCAGCTTCCAGGGGGCAAGCAATCAGCCCCAGCATTTT
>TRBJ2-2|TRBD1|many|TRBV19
CASKRDSPSAGELFF
TGTGCCAGTAAAAGGGACAGTCCAAGTGCCGGGGAGCTGTTTTTT
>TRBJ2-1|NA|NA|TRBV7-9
CASSPDWNNEQFF
TGTGCCAGCAGCCCCGACTGGAACAATGAGCAGTTCTTC
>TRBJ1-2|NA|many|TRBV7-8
CASSLRPGTGSGYTF
TGTGCCAGCAGCTTAAGGCCCGGTACTGGTTCTGGCTACACCTTC
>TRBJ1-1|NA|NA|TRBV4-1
CASSQDRGALDTEAFF
TGCGCCAGCAGCCAAGATCGAGGGGCCTTGGATACTGAAGCTTTCTTT
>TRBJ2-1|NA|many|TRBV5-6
CASSFPQGRNEQFF
TGTGCCAGCAGCTTTCCACAGGGCCGAAATGAGCAGTTCTTC
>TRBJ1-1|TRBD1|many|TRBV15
CATSRESWTGLSRNTEAFF
TGTGCCACCAGCAGAGAGTCATGGACAGGGCTAAGCAGGAACACTGAAGCTTTCTTT
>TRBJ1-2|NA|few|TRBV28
CASSPDGLGYTF
TGTGCCAGCAGTCCCGACGGCCTTGGCTACACCTTC
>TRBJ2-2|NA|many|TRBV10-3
CATRADGNTGELFF
TGTGCCACCCGTGCCGACGGGAACACCGGGGAGCTGTTTTTT
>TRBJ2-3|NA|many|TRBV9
CASSVTGHQVDTQYF
TGTGCCAGCAGCGTAACGGGACATCAGGTAGATACGCAGTATTTT
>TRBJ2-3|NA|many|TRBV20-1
CSAHPGAGTTDTQYF
TGCAGTGCTCACCCGGGAGCAGGAACCACAGATACGCAGTATTTT
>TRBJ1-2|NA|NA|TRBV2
CASSGTAAYGYTF
TGTGCCAGCAGTGGGACGGCTGCTTATGGCTACACCTTC
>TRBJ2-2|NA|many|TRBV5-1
CASSLSHRGTGELFF
TGCGCCAGCAGCTTGAGCCATCGAGGCACCGGGGAGCTGTTTTTT